These 21 T cell receptor beta chains originate from one sample sequenced in a study of human T cells and chemical hapten exposure. TCRdb used MiXCR to reprocess the 5' RACE reads, holding one entry per CDR3 protein. The sample consists of 80,000 or so distinct CDR3 sequences, around 15% of them appearing once. Before extraction, the whole blood was not fractionated, and total RNA was taken from it. These receptors originate from a female donor in good health.

In this sample, this clonotype turned up many times. This sequence joins TRBV7-9 and TRBJ2-3; 7 nucleotides agree with TRBD2. Germline trimming cut 1 base from V and 4 bases from J; bases unmatched to any gene: 5. CDR1 SEHNR and CDR2 FQNEAQ come from the germline V gene (reference sequence). The CDR3 covers 15 residues. The CDR3 region has the DNA TGTGCCAGCAGCTTAGAGGGACTAAGGGCAGATACGCAGTATTTT. This encodes CASSLEGLRADTQYF.

The chain recombines TRBV11-2 with TRBJ2-7, with 9 nucleotides matching TRBD2. CDR1 SGHAT and CDR2 FQNNGV come from the germline V gene. The CDR3 has 17 residues. Trimming removed 1 base from V and 3 bases from J; junction bases left unmatched: 10. The CDR3 DNA follows: TGTGCCAGCAGCTTAGTTCGTGGCGGGGGGGCTAGCTACGAGCAGTACTTC. Its protein is CASSLVRGGGASYEQYF.

This clonotype has a handful of counts. The chain employs TRBV5-1 and TRBJ2-1, with D perhaps TRBD1 (6 bases). With 1 base removed from V and 5 bases from J, the gap between germline ends came to 13 bases. This CDR3 has 15 amino acids. The germline CDR1 and CDR2 sequences are SGHRS and YFSETQ. The CDR3 protein is CASSLSGAADNEQFF. The CDR3 DNA sequence: TGCGCCAGCAGCTTGTCAGGGGCGGCCGACAATGAGCAGTTCTTC. The full variable domain, its missing parts supplied by reference TRBV5-1 and TRBJ2-1, is KAGVTQTPRYLIKTRGQQVTLSCSPISGHRSVSWYQQTPGQGLQFLFEYFSETQRNKGNFPGRFSGRQFSNSRSEMNVSTLELGDSALYLCASSLSGAADNEQFFGPGTRLTVL.

This clonotype appeared a few times. The V call is TRBV25-1, the J call TRBJ2-1, with a possible D match to TRBD2 (6 bases). The CDR3 loop spans 12 amino acids. The germline V gene encodes CDR1 MGHDK and CDR2 SYGVNS. Trimming stripped 11 bases from V and 7 bases from J, with 15 bases between. CDR3 coding DNA: TGTGCCTCCTGGAGGGCAGGGAATGAGCAGTTCTTC. Its translation: CASWRAGNEQFF. The entire variable domain, with the rest obtained from reference TRBV25-1 and TRBJ2-1, is as follows: EADIYQTPRYLVIGTGKKITLECSQTMGHDKMYWYQQDPGMELHLIHYSYGVNSTEKGDLSSESTVSRIRTEHFPLTLESARPSHTSQYLCASWRAGNEQFFGPGTRLTVL.

The V call is TRBV12-3 or TRBV12-4, the J call TRBJ1-2; D gene ambiguous. The ends were cut back, 3 bases at V and 5 bases at J, with 7 bases in the middle. The CDR3 extends over 12 amino acids. CDR3 DNA: TGTGCCAGCAGTTTGAAGGGTTATGGCTACACCTTC. Residues: CASSLKGYGYTF.

The V gene is TRBV6-6, the J gene TRBJ1-2, with TRBD1 matching 10 bases. Germline CDR1 and CDR2: MNHNY and SVGAGI (reference sequence). Unmatched junction bases numbered 3, after V lost 6 bases and J lost 2 bases. This CDR3 has 14 amino acids. CDR3 nucleotide sequence: TGTGCCAGCAGCGGACAGGGGGTCAACTATGGCTACACCTTC. Its protein product is CASSGQGVNYGYTF.

This clonotype was found once. V usage is TRBV27 and J usage is TRBJ2-7, with D possibly matching TRBD1 (5 bases). The V and J ends lost 0 bases and 2 bases respectively, with 8 bases between them. The CDR3 runs 14 residues. Germline V gene data show CDR1 as MNHEY and CDR2 as SMNVEV (reference sequence). The CDR3 DNA sequence: TGTGCCAGCAGTTTATCTGCCAGGGCCTACGAGCAGTACTTC. It codes for CASSLSARAYEQYF.

This clonotype was recorded once. The genes are TRBV3-1 and TRBJ2-7, with TRBD2 matching over 8 bases. Germline loops: CDR1 LGHDT, CDR2 YNNKEL (reference sequence). V dropped 7 bases and J dropped 4; count of bases not matched to a gene: 6. The length of the CDR3 is 13 residues. Here the CDR3 reads CASTESGRYEQYF. The CDR3 DNA follows: TGTGCCAGCACCGAAAGCGGGAGATACGAGCAGTACTTC.

This clonotype occurred a few times. The chain joins TRBV10-3 to TRBJ2-7; D ambiguous. The CDR3 covers 14 residues. Between the trimmed V and J ends, which lost 4 bases and 4 bases, there was a span of 14 bases. Germline lookup yields CDR1 ENHRY and CDR2 SYGVKD. CDR3 amino acids: CAISVGSSEYEQYF. For the CDR3, the DNA is TGTGCCATCAGTGTAGGTAGCTCAGAGTACGAGCAGTACTTC.

This chain joins TRBV7-8 and TRBJ1-4; tentatively, D is TRBD1 (6 bases). The V gene's germline CDR1 is SGHVS and CDR2 FQNEAQ. Trimming cost V 5 bases and J 8 bases, with 21 bases left between them. This CDR3 contains 16 residues. The CDR3 nucleotides read TGTGCCAGCAGCCTACCCTCGGGGGGCGCAGGAGAAAAACTGTTTTTT. Its protein product is CASSLPSGGAGEKLFF.

This clonotype was counted ten times or more. V is TRBV20-1 and J is TRBJ1-5, with D unresolved. CDR1 DFQATT and CDR2 SNEGSKA come from the germline V gene (reference sequence). The CDR3 length is 14 residues. Trimming took 3 bases from V and 6 from J, leaving 15 bases between them. The CDR3 bases are TGCAGTGCTAGCCGGGGTCAGGTTTCTCAGCCCCAGCATTTT. It encodes CSASRGQVSQPQHF.

This clonotype was picked up a small number of times. The chain employs TRBV7-6 and TRBJ1-1, with 7 bases matching TRBD1. CDR1 and CDR2 (germline): SGHVS, FNYEAQ. This CDR3 comprises 14 residues. Unmatched junction bases numbered 6, after V lost 5 bases and J lost 3 bases. The CDR3 protein is CASSRGLGDTEAFF. The CDR3 bases are TGTGCCAGCAGCAGGGGGCTCGGGGACACTGAAGCTTTCTTT.

This clonotype was picked up a small number of times. CDR3 residues: CASSFGRNSYEQYF. The CDR3 DNA sequence: TGTGCCAGCAGCTTCGGCAGAAACTCCTACGAGCAGTACTTC. The V gene is TRBV7-9, the J gene TRBJ2-7; D unclear. Trimming shortened V by 3 bases and J by 0 bases, and 9 bases separated the two germline ends. From germline, CDR1 is SEHNR and CDR2 FQNEAQ (reference sequence). The CDR3 is 14 amino acids.

V usage is TRBV6-1 and J usage is TRBJ1-6; possible D gene TRBD1, 5 bases. V was cut by 8 bases and J by 7 bases, with 12 bases left in between. CDR3 length: 13 amino acids. The germline V gene encodes CDR1 MNHNS and CDR2 SASEGT. The CDR3, as DNA: TGTGCCAGCGAACAGGAGCTGAATTCACCCCTCCACTTT. Translated: CASEQELNSPLHF.

This clonotype was observed a handful of times. The chain links TRBV29-1 to TRBJ2-6, with 8 bases identical to TRBD1. Trimming took 7 bases from V and 0 from J; bases not matched to a gene: 8. Germline V gene lookup returns CDR1 SQVTM and CDR2 ANQGSEA. The CDR3 sequence is 16 residues long. The CDR3 nucleotides read TGCAGCGCTTTCGGGACAGGAGTCTCTGGGGCCAACGTCCTGACTTTC. Translation: CSAFGTGVSGANVLTF.

The table lists this clonotype with a few counts. The genes are TRBV28 and TRBJ1-5, with D hard to call. Germline V lookup: CDR1 MDHEN, CDR2 SYDVKM. V lost 7 bases to trimming and J lost 0 bases, with 16 bases between them. The CDR3 totals 16 residues. CDR3 region: CASTIPGSYSNQPQHF. The CDR3 region has the DNA TGTGCCAGCACCATCCCGGGCAGCTATAGCAATCAGCCCCAGCATTTT.

CDR3 sequence: CASSGDRDTDTQYF. The CDR3 nucleotides are TGCGCCAGCAGCGGGGACAGGGACACAGATACGCAGTATTTT. The chain employs TRBV5-1 and TRBJ2-3; 9 bases map to TRBD1. The CDR3 length is 14 residues. V gave up 4 bases and J gave up 2 bases; unmatched junction bases: 2. Germline CDR1 is SGHRS and CDR2 is YFSETQ.

This clonotype has only one observation. The chain uses TRBV5-1 and TRBJ2-3; D is unclear. The CDR3 sequence is 14 residues long. Germline lookup yields CDR1 SGHRS and CDR2 YFSETQ. The ends were cut back, 3 bases at V and 5 bases at J, with 13 bases in the middle. Here the CDR3 reads CASSSHESGDTQYF. The DNA for the CDR3 is TGCGCCAGCAGCTCCCACGAGTCGGGAGATACGCAGTATTTT.

V is TRBV30 and J is TRBJ1-3; D unclear. V lost 4 bases and J lost 0, with 4 bases in between. The CDR3 is made up of 12 amino acids. Germline values: CDR1 GTSNPN, CDR2 SVGIG (reference sequence). CDR3 loop: CAWIHSGNTIYF. The CDR3 DNA sequence: TGTGCCTGGATTCACTCTGGAAACACCATATATTTT.

A few counts support this clonotype. The chain has TRBV28 and TRBJ1-5; D unclear. The length of the CDR3 is 14 residues. V dropped 6 bases and J dropped 7 bases, with 16 bases sitting between them. CDR1 is MDHEN and CDR2 is SYDVKM in the germline V gene. Here the CDR3 reads CASSPRNGVQPQHF. The CDR3 region has the DNA TGTGCCAGCAGCCCACGAAATGGGGTACAGCCCCAGCATTTT.

The V gene is TRBV28, the J gene TRBJ2-1; perhaps D is TRBD1 or TRBD2 (6 bases each). V lost 5 bases to trimming and J lost 3 bases, with 14 bases between them. The CDR3 totals 15 residues. Germline-derived CDR1 and CDR2 are MDHEN and SYDVKM. CDR3: CASSLLGGHYNEQFF. The CDR3, as DNA: TGTGCCAGCAGTCTACTTGGGGGGCACTACAATGAGCAGTTCTTC.